Given below is one TCR beta chain in context. Profiling relied on immunoSEQ multiplex PCR, and the TCRdb table lists in-frame clones only, not all of them. The sample lists some 300,000 clones, 85% to 90% occurring once. The data were taken from a study of blood T cell repertoires in COVID-19. Germline loops: CDR1 SGHDN, CDR2 FVKESK. The germline V and J ends were trimmed by 1 base and 4 bases, with 10 bases remaining between them. This CDR3 spans 14 amino acids. Material for sequencing was peripheral blood. The chain is built from TRBV14 and TRBJ1-2; D gene unclear. The source is a man between 65 and 85 years old with acute or convalescent COVID-19. The CDR3 spells CASSQVTGIYGYTF. The CDR3 region has the DNA TGTGCCAGCAGCCAAGTAACGGGGATCTATGGCTACACCTTC. The whole variable domain, filled in from reference TRBV14 and TRBJ1-2, reads EAGVTQFPSHSVIEKGQTVTLRCDPISGHDNLYWYRRVMGKEIKFLLHFVKESKQDESGMPNNRFLAERTGGTYSTLKVQPAELEDSGVYFCASSQVTGIYGYTFGSGTRLTVV.